This passage covers 2 T cell receptor beta chains from one sample sequenced in a study of T cell repertoires in cytomegalovirus infection (dated by TCRdb to about 2019). TCRdb names Illumina HiSeq 1500 as the instrument used. The public sequencing data were trimmed at Q25 with fastp and processed into clonotypes with MiXCR by TCRdb, which kept only in-frame beta chains. Identical CDR3 proteins give one entry, which carries the most common genes and DNA. This sample holds about 230,000 distinct CDR3 sequences; under 25% were observed only once. 15% to 20% of the sample is taken by the ten largest. Material for sequencing was CD8+ T cells from PBMCs. The receptors derive from a human donor in good health (CMV status not recorded). Some clones in this sample may be carry-over from other donors' samples.

This clonotype was observed a few times. The chain combines TRBV7-9 with TRBJ2-1; the match to TRBD1 covers 7 bases. Looked up from germline, CDR1 is SEHNR and CDR2 is FQNEAQ (reference sequence). CDR3 length: 15 amino acids. The ends lost 5 bases at V and 2 bases at J; junction bases unmatched: 6. CDR3 residues: CASSRQGEPYNEQFF. Here the CDR3 DNA reads TGTGCCAGCAGCCGACAGGGAGAGCCCTACAATGAGCAGTTCTTC. The variable domain in full, with the rest retrieved from reference TRBV7-9 and TRBJ2-1, is DTGVSQNPRHKITKRGQNVTFRCDPISEHNRLYWYRQTLGQGPEFLTYFQNEAQLEKSRLLSDRFSAERPKGSFSTLEIQRTEQGDSAMYLCASSRQGEPYNEQFFGPGTRLTVL.

V usage is TRBV7-3 and J usage is TRBJ2-3, with a tentative D call TRBD1 (6 bases). The V end was cut by 5 bases, the J end by 10 bases, with 22 bases between. The CDR3 runs to 15 residues. Germline assignment: CDR1 SGHTA and CDR2 FQGTGA. The CDR3 region has the DNA TGTGCCAGCAGCCCAACCCCAGGGGACCCCTCCGCGCAGTATTTT. Encoded protein: CASSPTPGDPSAQYF.